These T cell receptor beta chains were read from a single sample in a study of Ad26.COV2.S vaccination and SARS-CoV-2 variants. Produced via immunoSEQ multiplex PCR; TCRdb's table is partial and in-frame only. The data show about 350,000 clones, with 86% seen just once and around 11% held by the top ten. The sample was peripheral blood, taken in a trial of Ad26.COV2.S vaccine versus placebo. These receptors all come from a person aged 18 to 59 who received the Ad26.COV2.S COVID-19 vaccine or a placebo. CDR3s include the opening cysteine and the closing phenylalanine or tryptophan. Each record gives: CDR3 length, J gene, V gene, D gene, CDR3 protein. A D gene is named only where the DNA matches it firmly.

len: 15; j_gene: TRBJ1-2; v_gene: TRBV5-4; d_gene: TRBD1; CDR3aa: CASSLEPGGNYGYTF
len: 18; j_gene: TRBJ1-1; v_gene: TRBV7-6; d_gene: -; CDR3aa: CASSAYGEGWDMNTEAFF
len: 14; j_gene: TRBJ1-2; v_gene: TRBV12-1; d_gene: -; CDR3aa: CASSFATGNYGYTF
len: 17; j_gene: TRBJ1-2; v_gene: TRBV4-1; d_gene: -; CDR3aa: CASSRSRTEGSNYGYTF
len: 13; j_gene: TRBJ1-1; v_gene: TRBV27; d_gene: -; CDR3aa: CASSLRQNTEAFF
len: 14; j_gene: TRBJ1-6; v_gene: TRBV7-2; d_gene: -; CDR3aa: CASRPVGGNSPLHF
len: 17; j_gene: TRBJ2-3; v_gene: TRBV24-1; d_gene: TRBD1; CDR3aa: CATSDAHRGGATDTQYF
len: 12; j_gene: TRBJ1-2; v_gene: TRBV28; d_gene: -; CDR3aa: CASSFPNYGYTF
len: 14; j_gene: TRBJ1-5; v_gene: TRBV7-8; d_gene: -; CDR3aa: CASSLGRAYQPQHF
len: 14; j_gene: TRBJ2-1; v_gene: TRBV5-5; d_gene: -; CDR3aa: CASSHPQSSNEQFF
len: 15; j_gene: TRBJ1-1; v_gene: TRBV28; d_gene: -; CDR3aa: CASSALREGNTEAFF